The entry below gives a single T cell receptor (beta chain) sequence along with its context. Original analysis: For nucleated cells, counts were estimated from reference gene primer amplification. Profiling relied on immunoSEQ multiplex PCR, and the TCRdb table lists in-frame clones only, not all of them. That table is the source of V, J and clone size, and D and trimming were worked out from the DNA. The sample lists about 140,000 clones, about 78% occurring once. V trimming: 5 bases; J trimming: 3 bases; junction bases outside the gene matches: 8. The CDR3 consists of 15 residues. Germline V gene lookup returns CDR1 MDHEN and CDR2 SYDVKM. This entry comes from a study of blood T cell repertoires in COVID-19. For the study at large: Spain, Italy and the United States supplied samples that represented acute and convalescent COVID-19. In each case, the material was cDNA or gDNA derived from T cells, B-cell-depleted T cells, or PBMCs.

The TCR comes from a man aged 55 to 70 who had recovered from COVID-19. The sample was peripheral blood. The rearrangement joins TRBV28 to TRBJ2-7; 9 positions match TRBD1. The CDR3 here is CASSTGDRVYYEQYF. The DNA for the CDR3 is TGTGCCAGCAGTACAGGGGACAGGGTCTACTACGAGCAGTACTTC. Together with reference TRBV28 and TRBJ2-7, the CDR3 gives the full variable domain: DVKVTQSSRYLVKRTGEKVFLECVQDMDHENMFWYRQDPGLGLRLIYFSYDVKMKEKGDIPEGYSVSREKKERFSLILESASTNQTSMYLCASSTGDRVYYEQYFGPGTRLTVT.